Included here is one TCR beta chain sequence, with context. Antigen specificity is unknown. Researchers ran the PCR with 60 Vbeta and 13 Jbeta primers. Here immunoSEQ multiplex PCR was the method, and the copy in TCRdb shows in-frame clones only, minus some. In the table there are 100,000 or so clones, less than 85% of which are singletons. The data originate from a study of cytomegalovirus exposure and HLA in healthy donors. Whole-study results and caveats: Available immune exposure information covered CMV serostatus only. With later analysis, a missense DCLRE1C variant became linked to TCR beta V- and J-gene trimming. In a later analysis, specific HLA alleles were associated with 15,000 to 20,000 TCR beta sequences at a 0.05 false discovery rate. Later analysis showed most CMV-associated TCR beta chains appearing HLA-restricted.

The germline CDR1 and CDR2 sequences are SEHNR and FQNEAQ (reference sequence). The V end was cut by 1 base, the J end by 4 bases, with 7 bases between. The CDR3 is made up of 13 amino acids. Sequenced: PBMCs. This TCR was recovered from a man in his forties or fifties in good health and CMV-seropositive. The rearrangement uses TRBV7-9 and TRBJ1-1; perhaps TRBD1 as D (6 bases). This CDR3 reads CASSLVGATEAFF. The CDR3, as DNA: TGTGCCAGCAGCTTAGTGGGGGCCACTGAAGCTTTCTTT.